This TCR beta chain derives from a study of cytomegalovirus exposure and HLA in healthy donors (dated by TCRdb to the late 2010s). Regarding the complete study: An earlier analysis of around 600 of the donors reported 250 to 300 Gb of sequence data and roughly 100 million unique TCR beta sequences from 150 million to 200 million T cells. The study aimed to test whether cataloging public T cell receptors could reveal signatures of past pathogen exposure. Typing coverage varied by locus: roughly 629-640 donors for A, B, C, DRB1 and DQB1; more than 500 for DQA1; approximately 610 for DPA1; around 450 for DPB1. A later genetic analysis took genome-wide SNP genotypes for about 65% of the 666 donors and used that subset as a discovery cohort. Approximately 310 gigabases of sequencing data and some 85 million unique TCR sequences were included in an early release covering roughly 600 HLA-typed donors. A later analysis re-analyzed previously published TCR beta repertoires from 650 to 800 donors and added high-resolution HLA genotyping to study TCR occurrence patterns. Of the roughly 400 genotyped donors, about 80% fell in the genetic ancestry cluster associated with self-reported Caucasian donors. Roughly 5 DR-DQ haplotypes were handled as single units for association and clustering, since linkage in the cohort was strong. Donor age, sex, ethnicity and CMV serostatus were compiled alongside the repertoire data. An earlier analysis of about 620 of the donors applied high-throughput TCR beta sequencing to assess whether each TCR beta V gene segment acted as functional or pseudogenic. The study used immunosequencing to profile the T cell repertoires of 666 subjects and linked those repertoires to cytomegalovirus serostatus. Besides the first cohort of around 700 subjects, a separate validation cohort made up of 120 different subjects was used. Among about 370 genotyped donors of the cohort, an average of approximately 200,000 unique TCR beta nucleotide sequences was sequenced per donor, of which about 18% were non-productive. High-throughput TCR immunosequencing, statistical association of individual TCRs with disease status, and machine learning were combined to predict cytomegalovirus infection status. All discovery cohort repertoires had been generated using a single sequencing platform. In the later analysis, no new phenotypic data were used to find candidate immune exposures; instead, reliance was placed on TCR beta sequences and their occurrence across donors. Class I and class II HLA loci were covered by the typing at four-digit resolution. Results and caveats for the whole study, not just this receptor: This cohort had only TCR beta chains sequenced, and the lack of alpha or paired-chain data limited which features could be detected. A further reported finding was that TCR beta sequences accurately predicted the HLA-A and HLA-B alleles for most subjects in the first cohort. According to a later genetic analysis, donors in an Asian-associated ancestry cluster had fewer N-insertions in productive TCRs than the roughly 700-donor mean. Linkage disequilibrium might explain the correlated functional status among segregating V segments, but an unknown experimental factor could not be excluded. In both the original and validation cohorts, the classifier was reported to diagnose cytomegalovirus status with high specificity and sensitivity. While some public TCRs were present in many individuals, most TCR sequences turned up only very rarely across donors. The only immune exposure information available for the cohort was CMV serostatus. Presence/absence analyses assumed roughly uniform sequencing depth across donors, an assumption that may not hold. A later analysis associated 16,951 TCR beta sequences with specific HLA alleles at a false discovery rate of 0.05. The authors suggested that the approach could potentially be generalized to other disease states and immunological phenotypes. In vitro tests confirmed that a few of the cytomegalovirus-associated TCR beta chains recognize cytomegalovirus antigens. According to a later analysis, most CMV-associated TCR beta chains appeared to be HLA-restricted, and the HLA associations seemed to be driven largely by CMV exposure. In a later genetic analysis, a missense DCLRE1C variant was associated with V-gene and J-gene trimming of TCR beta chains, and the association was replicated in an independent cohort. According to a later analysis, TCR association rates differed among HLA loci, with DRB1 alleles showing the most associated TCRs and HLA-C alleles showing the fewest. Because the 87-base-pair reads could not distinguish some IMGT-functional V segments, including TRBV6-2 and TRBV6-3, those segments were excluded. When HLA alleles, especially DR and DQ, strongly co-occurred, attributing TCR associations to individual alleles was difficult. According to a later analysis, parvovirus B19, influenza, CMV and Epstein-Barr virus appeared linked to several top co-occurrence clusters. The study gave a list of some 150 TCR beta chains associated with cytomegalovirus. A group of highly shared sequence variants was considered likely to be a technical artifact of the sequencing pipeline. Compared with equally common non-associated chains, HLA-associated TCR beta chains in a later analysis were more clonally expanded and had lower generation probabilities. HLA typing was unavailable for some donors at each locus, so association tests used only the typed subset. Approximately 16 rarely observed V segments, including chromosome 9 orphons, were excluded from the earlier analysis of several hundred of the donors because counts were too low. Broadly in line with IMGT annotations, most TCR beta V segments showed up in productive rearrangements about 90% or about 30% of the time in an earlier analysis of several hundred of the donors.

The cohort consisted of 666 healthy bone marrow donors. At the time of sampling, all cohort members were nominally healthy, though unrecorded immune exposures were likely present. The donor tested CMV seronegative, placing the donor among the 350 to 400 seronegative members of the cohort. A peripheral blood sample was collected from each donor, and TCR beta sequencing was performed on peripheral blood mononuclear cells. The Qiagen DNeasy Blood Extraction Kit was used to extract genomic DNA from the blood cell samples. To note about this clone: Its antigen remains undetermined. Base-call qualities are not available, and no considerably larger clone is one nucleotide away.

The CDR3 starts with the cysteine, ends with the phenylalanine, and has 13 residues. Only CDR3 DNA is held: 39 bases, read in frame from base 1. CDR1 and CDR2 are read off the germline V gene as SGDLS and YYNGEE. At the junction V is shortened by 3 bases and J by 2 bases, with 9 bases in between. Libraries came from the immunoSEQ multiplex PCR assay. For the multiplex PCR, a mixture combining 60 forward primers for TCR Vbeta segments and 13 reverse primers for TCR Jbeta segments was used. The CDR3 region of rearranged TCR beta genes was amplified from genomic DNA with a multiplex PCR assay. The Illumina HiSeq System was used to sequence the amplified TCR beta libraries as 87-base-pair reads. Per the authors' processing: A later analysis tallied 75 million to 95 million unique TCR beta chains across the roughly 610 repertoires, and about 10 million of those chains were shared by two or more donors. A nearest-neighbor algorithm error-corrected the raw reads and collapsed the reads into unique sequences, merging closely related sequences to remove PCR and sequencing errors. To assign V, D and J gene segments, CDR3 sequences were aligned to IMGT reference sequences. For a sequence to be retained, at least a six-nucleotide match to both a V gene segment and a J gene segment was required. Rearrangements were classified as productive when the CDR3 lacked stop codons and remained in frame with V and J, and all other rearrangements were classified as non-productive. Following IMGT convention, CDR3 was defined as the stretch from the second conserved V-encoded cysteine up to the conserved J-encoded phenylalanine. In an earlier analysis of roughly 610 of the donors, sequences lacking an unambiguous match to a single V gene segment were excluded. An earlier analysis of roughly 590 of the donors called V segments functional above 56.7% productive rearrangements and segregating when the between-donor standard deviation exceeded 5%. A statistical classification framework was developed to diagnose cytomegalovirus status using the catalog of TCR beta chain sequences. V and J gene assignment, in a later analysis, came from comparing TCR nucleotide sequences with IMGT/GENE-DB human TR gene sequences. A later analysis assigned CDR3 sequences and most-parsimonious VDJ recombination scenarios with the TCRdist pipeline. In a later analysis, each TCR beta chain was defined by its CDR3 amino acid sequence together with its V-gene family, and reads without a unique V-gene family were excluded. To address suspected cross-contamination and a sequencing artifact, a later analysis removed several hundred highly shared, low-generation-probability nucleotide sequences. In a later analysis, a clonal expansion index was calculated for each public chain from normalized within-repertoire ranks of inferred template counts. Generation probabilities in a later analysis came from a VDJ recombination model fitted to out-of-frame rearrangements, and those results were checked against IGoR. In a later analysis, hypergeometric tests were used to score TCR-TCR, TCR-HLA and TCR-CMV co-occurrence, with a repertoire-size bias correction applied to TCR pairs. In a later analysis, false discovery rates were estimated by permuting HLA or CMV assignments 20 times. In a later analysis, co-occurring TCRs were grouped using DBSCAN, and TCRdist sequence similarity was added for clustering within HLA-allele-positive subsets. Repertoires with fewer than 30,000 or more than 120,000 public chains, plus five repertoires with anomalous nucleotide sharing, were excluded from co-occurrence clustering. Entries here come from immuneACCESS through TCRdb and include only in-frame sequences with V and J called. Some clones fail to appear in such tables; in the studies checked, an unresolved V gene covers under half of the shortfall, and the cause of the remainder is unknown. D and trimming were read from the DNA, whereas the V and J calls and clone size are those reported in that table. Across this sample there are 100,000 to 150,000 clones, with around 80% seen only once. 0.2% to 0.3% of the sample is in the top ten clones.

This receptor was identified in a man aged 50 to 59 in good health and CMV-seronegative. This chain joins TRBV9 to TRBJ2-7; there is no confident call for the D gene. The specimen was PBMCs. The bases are TGTGCCAGCAGCGCTACGGGTACCTACGAGCAGTACTTC. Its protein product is CASSATGTYEQYF.